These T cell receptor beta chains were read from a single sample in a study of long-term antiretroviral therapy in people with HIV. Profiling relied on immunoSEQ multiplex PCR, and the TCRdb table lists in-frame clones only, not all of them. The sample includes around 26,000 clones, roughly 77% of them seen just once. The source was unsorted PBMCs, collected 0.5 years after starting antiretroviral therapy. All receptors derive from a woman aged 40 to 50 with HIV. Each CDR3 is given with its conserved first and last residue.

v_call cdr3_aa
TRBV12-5 CASSITETQYF
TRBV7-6 CASSLLSRISYNEQFF
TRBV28 CASTSHWTRGGYSNQPQHF
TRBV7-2 CASSSDTGELFF
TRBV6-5 CASSYSGPAVSPLHF
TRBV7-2 CASSLRGPRELFF
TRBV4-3 CASSQSLAGGSDTQYF
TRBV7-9 CASSFARTQEAGNTIYF
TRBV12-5 CASGRRGDTQYF
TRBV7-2 CASSLDRQGLYEQYF
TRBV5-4 CASSSDRASYNEQFF
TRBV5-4 CASSSPPSSGANVLTF
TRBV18 CASSPTTGSTNYGYTF
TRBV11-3 CASSSTGITGELFF
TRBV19 CASRADSDGTEAFF
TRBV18 CASSPPASGTGSSRSTNEKLFF
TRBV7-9 CASSLVGQGISYEQYF
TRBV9 CATTNSGTGELFF
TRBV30 CAWRRDSQNTEAFF
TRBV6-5 CASSTSTGYGYTF
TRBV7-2 CASSLAMGDSPLHF
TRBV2 CATSTGGGGTLHF
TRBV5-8 CASSLSRFANTGELFF
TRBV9 CASSVGVSPGRAGRSYNEQFF
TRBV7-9 CASSHQNTEAFF
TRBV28 CASTQGSGSPLHF
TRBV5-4 CASSLPGGNTIYF
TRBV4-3 CASSQDPVGPSYNSPLHF
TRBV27 CAAGHNYGYTF
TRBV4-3 CASSHSPNEKLFF
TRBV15 CATSRDQGRGAEAFF
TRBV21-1 CASWDEKLFF
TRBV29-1 CSVGTTGRTDTQYF
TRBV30 CAWKRQGTSVQYF
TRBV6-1 CASSDRGLTEAFF
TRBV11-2 CASSLGRRATYGYTF
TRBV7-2 CASSLGRAEQYF
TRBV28 CASSLWGRASRETQYF
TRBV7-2 CASSLGASSYEQYF
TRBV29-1 CSTLRTVDEQFF
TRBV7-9 CASSKDGGSRDTQYF
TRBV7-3 CASSPGSANTGELFF
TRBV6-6 CASSPIVGSGNTIYF
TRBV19 CASRGQGTNEQFF
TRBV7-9 CASSRGADQPQHF
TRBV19 CASNNGMTSGLTDPFYEQYF